Listed below are T cell receptor beta chains from one sample, sequenced in a study of metastatic and nonmetastatic thyroid tumors. TCRdb redid the clone calls on the PCR reads using MiXCR. The top ten clones hold approximately 8.8% of a sample with about 90,000 clones, around 9.1% of them seen once. Sequenced input: blood. These receptor sequences come from a female donor with papillary thyroid cancer or a benign thyroid nodule (not recorded which). Some clones in this sample may be carry-over from other donors' samples. CDR3s include the opening cysteine and the closing phenylalanine or tryptophan. Each record gives: clone size, D gene, J gene, V gene, CDR3 DNA, CDR3 protein. D genes are given only for firm matches. Where a row states a size, it is once, few, many or the class of an expanded clone; other rows omit it.

clone size: many
D gene: -
J gene: TRBJ2-3
V gene: TRBV10-2
CDR3 DNA: TGCGCCAGCGGAGGAGGGGACTTCTACACAGATACGCAGTATTTT
CDR3 protein: CASGGGDFYTDTQYF

clone size: many
D gene: TRBD1
J gene: TRBJ1-2
V gene: TRBV5-1
CDR3 DNA: TGCGCCAGCAGCTTGATCCAGGGACAGGGGGACGCTGGCTACACCTTC
CDR3 protein: CASSLIQGQGDAGYTF

clone size: -
D gene: -
J gene: TRBJ2-3
V gene: TRBV4-2
CDR3 DNA: TGTGCCAGCAGCCAAGAGGCGCGCGAAGGGGACACATATACGCAGTATTTT
CDR3 protein: CASSQEAREGDTYTQYF

clone size: -
D gene: -
J gene: TRBJ2-1
V gene: TRBV6-1
CDR3 DNA: TGTGCCAGCAGAGTCCCCGGGACACCGTACAATGAGCAGTTCTTC
CDR3 protein: CASRVPGTPYNEQFF

clone size: many
D gene: -
J gene: TRBJ2-7
V gene: TRBV12-3/TRBV12-4
CDR3 DNA: TGTGCCAGCAGTTTAGAGAGCTACGAGCAGTACTTC
CDR3 protein: CASSLESYEQYF

clone size: many
D gene: -
J gene: TRBJ1-1
V gene: TRBV4-1
CDR3 DNA: TGCGCCAGCAGCCAAAGGTTGAACATGAACACTGAAGCTTTCTTT
CDR3 protein: CASSQRLNMNTEAFF

clone size: many
D gene: TRBD1
J gene: TRBJ1-5
V gene: TRBV20-1
CDR3 DNA: TGCAGTGCGCCTTCACCGGGACAGGGGGCCTCTCAGCCCCAGCATTTT
CDR3 protein: CSAPSPGQGASQPQHF

clone size: many
D gene: -
J gene: TRBJ2-5
V gene: TRBV20-1
CDR3 DNA: TGCAGTGCTAGAACGAATCCAGGGGTAGAGACCCAGTACTTC
CDR3 protein: CSARTNPGVETQYF

clone size: few
D gene: -
J gene: TRBJ2-5
V gene: TRBV6-2/TRBV6-3
CDR3 DNA: TGTGCCAGCAGTTACTTAGGAGGCGGTGGGGCCCGATGGGAGACCCAGTACTTC
CDR3 protein: CASSYLGGGGARWETQYF

clone size: many
D gene: TRBD2
J gene: TRBJ2-5
V gene: TRBV6-1
CDR3 DNA: TGTGCCAGCAGTGCCCTAGCGGGGGGCCAAGAGACCCAGTACTTC
CDR3 protein: CASSALAGGQETQYF

clone size: many
D gene: TRBD2
J gene: TRBJ2-3
V gene: TRBV6-1
CDR3 DNA: TGTGCCAGCAGTCCTGGACTAGCGACCGATACGCAGTATTTT
CDR3 protein: CASSPGLATDTQYF

clone size: many
D gene: -
J gene: TRBJ2-7
V gene: TRBV6-1
CDR3 DNA: TGTGCCAGCAGCGTGGACAGGAGGGGGGTCCACGAGCAGTACTTC
CDR3 protein: CASSVDRRGVHEQYF

clone size: many
D gene: TRBD2
J gene: TRBJ2-2
V gene: TRBV12-3/TRBV12-4
CDR3 DNA: TGTGCCAGCAGTGGGGGTCTTAGCGGGGATCTCACCGGGGAGCTGTTTTTT
CDR3 protein: CASSGGLSGDLTGELFF

clone size: many
D gene: -
J gene: TRBJ1-1
V gene: TRBV12-3/TRBV12-4
CDR3 DNA: TGTGCCAGCAACCTGAGGGGCCGGACAGACCTAAACACTGAAGCTTTCTTT
CDR3 protein: CASNLRGRTDLNTEAFF

clone size: few
D gene: TRBD2
J gene: TRBJ2-3
V gene: TRBV20-1
CDR3 DNA: TGCAGTGCTAGAGGGGGACTAGCGGGGTGGCCGGTGGGAGCAGATACGCAGTATTTT
CDR3 protein: CSARGGLAGWPVGADTQYF

clone size: -
D gene: -
J gene: TRBJ2-3
V gene: TRBV30
CDR3 DNA: TGTGCCTGGAGAAGCTCCGAGGTGGAGGATACGCAGTATTTT
CDR3 protein: CAWRSSEVEDTQYF

clone size: few
D gene: TRBD2
J gene: TRBJ2-3
V gene: TRBV5-6
CDR3 DNA: TGTGCCAGCAGCTCCGGGACTAGCGCCGATACGCAGTATTTT
CDR3 protein: CASSSGTSADTQYF

clone size: many
D gene: -
J gene: TRBJ2-7
V gene: TRBV9
CDR3 DNA: TGTGCCAGCAGCGTAGAGGGGGACCCTAGCTACGAGCAGTACTTC
CDR3 protein: CASSVEGDPSYEQYF

clone size: few
D gene: -
J gene: TRBJ1-1
V gene: TRBV6-5
CDR3 DNA: TGTGCCAGCAGTTATGGTCCGGGTAGGAACACTGAAGCTTTCTTT
CDR3 protein: CASSYGPGRNTEAFF

clone size: many
D gene: -
J gene: TRBJ2-7
V gene: TRBV11-1
CDR3 DNA: TGTGCCAGCAGCTTTCAGCGACAATCCTACGAGCAGTACTTC
CDR3 protein: CASSFQRQSYEQYF

clone size: many
D gene: -
J gene: TRBJ1-4
V gene: TRBV2
CDR3 DNA: TGTGCCAGCAGTGAAGGGGATGATTCGGGTGAAAAACTGTTTTTT
CDR3 protein: CASSEGDDSGEKLFF

clone size: few
D gene: -
J gene: TRBJ1-2
V gene: TRBV6-1
CDR3 DNA: TGTGCCAGCAGCGCCTGGACAGCGATGGGCTACACCTTC
CDR3 protein: CASSAWTAMGYTF

clone size: few
D gene: -
J gene: TRBJ1-1
V gene: TRBV18
CDR3 DNA: TGTGCCAGCTCACCACCGGCGACCCTTAGGGGGACTGAAGCTTTCTTT
CDR3 protein: CASSPPATLRGTEAFF

clone size: many
D gene: -
J gene: TRBJ1-5
V gene: TRBV12-3/TRBV12-4
CDR3 DNA: TGTGCCAGCAGCCCGACGGGGGAGGGGAGCAATCAGCCCCAGCATTTT
CDR3 protein: CASSPTGEGSNQPQHF

clone size: few
D gene: -
J gene: TRBJ2-5
V gene: TRBV7-9
CDR3 DNA: TGTGCCAGCAGCGAAAGCGGACGGTACCAGACCCAGTACTTC
CDR3 protein: CASSESGRYQTQYF

clone size: -
D gene: TRBD1
J gene: TRBJ1-2
V gene: TRBV10-3
CDR3 DNA: TGTGCCATCAGTGAACGACAGGGATCCGTTGATGGCTACACCTTC
CDR3 protein: CAISERQGSVDGYTF

clone size: many
D gene: TRBD1
J gene: TRBJ2-4
V gene: TRBV15
CDR3 DNA: TGTGCCACCAGCAGGGGGACAGGGGCCAAAAACATTCAGTACTTC
CDR3 protein: CATSRGTGAKNIQYF

clone size: many
D gene: TRBD2
J gene: TRBJ2-5
V gene: TRBV20-1
CDR3 DNA: TGCAGTGCTAGAGATCATGAAGCGGGGGGCCTCCAAGAGACCCAGTACTTC
CDR3 protein: CSARDHEAGGLQETQYF

clone size: many
D gene: -
J gene: TRBJ2-1
V gene: TRBV6-1
CDR3 DNA: TGTGCCAGCACTGACAGAAATGAGCAGTTCTTC
CDR3 protein: CASTDRNEQFF

clone size: many
D gene: TRBD2
J gene: TRBJ2-4
V gene: TRBV12-3/TRBV12-4
CDR3 DNA: TGTGCCAGCACCAGCGGGATCAGCGGGTTAGGGGACATTCAGTACTTC
CDR3 protein: CASTSGISGLGDIQYF

clone size: many
D gene: -
J gene: TRBJ2-7
V gene: TRBV4-1
CDR3 DNA: TGCGCCAGCAGATCCCAAACCGGGACACCAATCCACGAGCAGTACTTC
CDR3 protein: CASRSQTGTPIHEQYF

clone size: -
D gene: -
J gene: TRBJ2-5
V gene: TRBV5-6
CDR3 DNA: TGTGCCAGCAGCTTGGGGGGGGATTCGGAGACCCAGTACTTC
CDR3 protein: CASSLGGDSETQYF

clone size: few
D gene: -
J gene: TRBJ2-2
V gene: TRBV7-7
CDR3 DNA: TGTGCTAGCAGCTTACGGGGACTTTCGAACACCGGGGAGCTGTTTTTT
CDR3 protein: CASSLRGLSNTGELFF

clone size: many
D gene: -
J gene: TRBJ2-6
V gene: TRBV20-1
CDR3 DNA: TGCAGTGCTGGACACGCGGGGAGGACTGGGGCCAACGTCCTGACTTTC
CDR3 protein: CSAGHAGRTGANVLTF

clone size: many
D gene: -
J gene: TRBJ1-4
V gene: TRBV14
CDR3 DNA: TGTGCCAGCAGCCAAATCACTGAAAAACTGTTTTTT
CDR3 protein: CASSQITEKLFF

clone size: -
D gene: -
J gene: TRBJ1-2
V gene: TRBV5-6
CDR3 DNA: TGTGCCAGCAGCTTGGAAAGATATGGCTACAACTTC
CDR3 protein: CASSLERYGYNF

clone size: few
D gene: -
J gene: TRBJ2-7
V gene: TRBV14
CDR3 DNA: TGTGCCAGCAGCCAAATTTTCCAGGGCGAGCAGTACTTC
CDR3 protein: CASSQIFQGEQYF

clone size: many
D gene: TRBD1
J gene: TRBJ1-1
V gene: TRBV15
CDR3 DNA: TGTGCCACCAGCAGTCCAGGGGGCACTGAAGCTTTCTTT
CDR3 protein: CATSSPGGTEAFF

clone size: few
D gene: TRBD1
J gene: TRBJ2-5
V gene: TRBV7-9
CDR3 DNA: TGTGCCAGCAGCTTAAGGCAGGGGGCGAGGGCCCAAGAGACCCAGTACTTC
CDR3 protein: CASSLRQGARAQETQYF

clone size: many
D gene: -
J gene: TRBJ2-2
V gene: TRBV12-3/TRBV12-4
CDR3 DNA: TGTGCCAGCAGTCCGAGTAAGGGGTCGATCACCGGGGAGCTGTTTTTT
CDR3 protein: CASSPSKGSITGELFF

clone size: -
D gene: -
J gene: TRBJ2-5
V gene: TRBV20-1
CDR3 DNA: TGCAGTGCTAGCTGGGGCGGGGAGACCCAGTACTTC
CDR3 protein: CSASWGGETQYF

clone size: -
D gene: -
J gene: TRBJ2-5
V gene: TRBV7-3
CDR3 DNA: TGTGCCAGCAGCGGGGGGCAAGGTCCCCAAGAGACCCAGTACTTC
CDR3 protein: CASSGGQGPQETQYF

clone size: many
D gene: TRBD2
J gene: TRBJ2-1
V gene: TRBV6-5
CDR3 DNA: TGTGCCAGCACCAAACGGCTAGCGGGGGGGCGGTCCTACAATGAGCAGTTCTTC
CDR3 protein: CASTKRLAGGRSYNEQFF

clone size: many
D gene: -
J gene: TRBJ2-1
V gene: TRBV11-2
CDR3 DNA: TGTGCCAGCAGCTTAGGTGTAGGCAGTTTAGGCTCCTACAATGAGCAGTTCTTC
CDR3 protein: CASSLGVGSLGSYNEQFF

clone size: many
D gene: TRBD1
J gene: TRBJ2-3
V gene: TRBV19
CDR3 DNA: TGTGCCAGTAGTATGGGACAGGGAACGATTTATACGCAGTATTTT
CDR3 protein: CASSMGQGTIYTQYF

clone size: many
D gene: -
J gene: TRBJ2-3
V gene: TRBV5-4
CDR3 DNA: TGTGCCAGCAGCTCGCGTGCAGGACAGAAATTCACAGATACGCAGTACTTT
CDR3 protein: CASSSRAGQKFTDTQYF

clone size: few
D gene: -
J gene: TRBJ2-7
V gene: TRBV7-9
CDR3 DNA: TGTGCCAGCAGCCCTGCGTCCGGGGGCGGTTACGAGCAGTACTTC
CDR3 protein: CASSPASGGGYEQYF

clone size: many
D gene: TRBD2
J gene: TRBJ2-7
V gene: TRBV4-2
CDR3 DNA: TGTGCCAGCAGCCAAGATGCCACTAGCGGCTCCTACGAGCAGTACTTC
CDR3 protein: CASSQDATSGSYEQYF